Here is one T cell receptor (beta chain) with its context. This sample was taken from a study of blood T cells in healthy people across ages. Germline V gives CDR1 LGHNA, CDR2 YSLEER. The CDR3 has 15 amino acids. Trimming cost V 0 bases and J 5 bases, with 10 bases left between them. The authors ran a second PCR of roughly 7 to 11 cycles using a sample-barcoded 5' primer and a J-beta primer mix. Every molecule of cDNA carried a tag from a template-switch adaptor with 12 random nucleotides. TCRdb passed the 5' RACE reads through MiXCR, listing each CDR3 protein once. The sample includes over 750,000 distinct CDR3 sequences, roughly 25% of them seen just once. These data were also reused for a study on T cells of mothers and their children.

The source of this sequence is a boy aged 5-17 years in good health. The gene calls are TRBV4-3 and TRBJ1-4; D remains ambiguous. Sequenced: blood. CDR3 protein: CASSQDVSLNEKLFF. The CDR3 DNA follows: TGCGCCAGCAGCCAAGACGTCAGCTTAAATGAAAAACTGTTTTTT.